The rows below give T cell receptor beta chains drawn from one sample of a study of blood T cell repertoires in COVID-19. Libraries were prepared by immunoSEQ multiplex PCR; TCRdb keeps only in-frame clonotypes and omits some of them. The profile shows roughly 120,000 clones, around nine tenths of them singletons. Sequenced material: peripheral blood. All receptors come from a man aged 50-60 years with COVID-19, enrolled during active disease. Both conserved end residues are part of each CDR3. Fields, in order: clone size, D gene, J gene, V gene, CDR3 DNA, CDR3 protein. D genes are given only for firm matches. Only some rows state a clone size, as once, few, many or a class for expanded clones.

size: NA; D: TRBD1; J: TRBJ1-1; V: TRBV7-9; DNA: TGTGCCAGCAGCTTCCCTCCGGGACAGGGCTCTGAAGCTTTCTTT; CDR3: CASSFPPGQGSEAFF
size: NA; D: TRBD1; J: TRBJ1-6; V: TRBV13; DNA: TGTGCCAGCAGCGGGTCCGGGACAGATAATTCACCCCTCCACTTT; CDR3: CASSGSGTDNSPLHF
size: NA; D: NA; J: TRBJ2-7; V: TRBV20-1; DNA: TGCAGTGCCGGCTCCTACGAGCAGTACTTC; CDR3: CSAGSYEQYF
size: NA; D: TRBD1; J: TRBJ1-2; V: TRBV5-4; DNA: TGTGCCAGCAGTCCAAATCCGGGACAGGGGGCTGGAGGCTACACCTTC; CDR3: CASSPNPGQGAGGYTF
size: once; D: NA; J: TRBJ2-2; V: TRBV7-3; DNA: TGTGCCAGCAGCTTGGGGCTAGCGAACACCGGGGAGCTGTTTTTT; CDR3: CASSLGLANTGELFF
size: NA; D: TRBD2; J: TRBJ2-1; V: TRBV11-1; DNA: TGTGCCAGCAGCTTATTGGGCGGGAGAGCTTACAATGAGCAGTTCTTC; CDR3: CASSLLGGRAYNEQFF
size: NA; D: TRBD1; J: TRBJ1-2; V: TRBV24-1; DNA: TGTGCCACCAGTGAAATGGACAGGAACTATGGCTACACCTTC; CDR3: CATSEMDRNYGYTF
size: NA; D: NA; J: TRBJ2-2; V: TRBV2; DNA: TGTGCCAGCAGCGGGGGCGGGGAGCTGTTTTTT; CDR3: CASSGGGELFF
size: NA; D: NA; J: TRBJ1-2; V: TRBV5-4; DNA: TGTGCCAGCAGCTTAGCGGGGAACTATGGCTACACCTTC; CDR3: CASSLAGNYGYTF
size: NA; D: TRBD2; J: TRBJ2-5; V: TRBV15; DNA: TGTGCCACCAGCAGACGGCGGGAGGGTCGAGAGACCCAGTACTTC; CDR3: CATSRRREGRETQYF
size: once; D: TRBD2; J: TRBJ2-3; V: TRBV19; DNA: TGTGCCAGTAGTGCAACTAGCGGGAGGGCCTTAGATACGCAGTATTTT; CDR3: CASSATSGRALDTQYF
size: NA; D: NA; J: TRBJ2-7; V: TRBV19; DNA: TGTGCCAGTAGCCGATCTGGTGACAGCTCCTACGAGCAGTACTTC; CDR3: CASSRSGDSSYEQYF
size: NA; D: NA; J: TRBJ1-6; V: TRBV7-3; DNA: TGTGCCAGCAGCTTAATGAGGGATTCACCCCTCCACTTT; CDR3: CASSLMRDSPLHF
size: NA; D: TRBD1; J: TRBJ1-1; V: TRBV9; DNA: TGTGCCAGCAGCCCCGGGACAGGGGTCGACACTGAAGCTTTCTTT; CDR3: CASSPGTGVDTEAFF
size: NA; D: NA; J: TRBJ2-5; V: TRBV6-5; DNA: TGTGCCAGCAGGGACTCCGCGCGAGAGACCCAGTACTTC; CDR3: CASRDSARETQYF
size: NA; D: NA; J: TRBJ2-5; V: TRBV5-1; DNA: TGCGCCAGCAGCTTCACGATAGAAGAGACCCAGTACTTC; CDR3: CASSFTIEETQYF
size: few; D: TRBD2; J: TRBJ2-1; V: TRBV6-4; DNA: TGTGCCAGCAGTGCTAGCGGGAGCTCCTACAATGAGCAGTTCTTC; CDR3: CASSASGSSYNEQFF
size: NA; D: TRBD2; J: TRBJ2-1; V: TRBV10-3; DNA: TGTGCCATCAGTGAGTCGAGGGGTCCAGCGGGAGGCCCAAATGAGCAGTTCTTC; CDR3: CAISESRGPAGGPNEQFF
size: NA; D: TRBD1; J: TRBJ2-5; V: TRBV7-9; DNA: TGTGCCAGCAGCTCGCAGGGGGCGGGAGAGACCCAGTACTTC; CDR3: CASSSQGAGETQYF
size: NA; D: TRBD2; J: TRBJ2-7; V: TRBV7-2; DNA: TGTGCCAGCAGCTTAGGAGCGGGAGGCTCCTACGAGCAGTACTTC; CDR3: CASSLGAGGSYEQYF
size: NA; D: TRBD1; J: TRBJ2-3; V: TRBV19; DNA: TGTGCCAGTAGCGCGACAGGGGACGGCACAGATACGCAGTATTTT; CDR3: CASSATGDGTDTQYF
size: NA; D: NA; J: TRBJ1-1; V: TRBV5-1; DNA: TGCGCCAGCAGGGAGGGAGGGTCGAGCACTGAAGCTTTCTTT; CDR3: CASREGGSSTEAFF
size: NA; D: NA; J: TRBJ1-3; V: TRBV21-1; DNA: TGTGCCAGCAGCAAAGAACCGTTGAGCTCTGGAAACACCATATATTTT; CDR3: CASSKEPLSSGNTIYF
size: NA; D: TRBD2; J: TRBJ2-3; V: TRBV6-5; DNA: TGTGCCAGCAGTTATGATCCGGGAGGGGTGACAGATACGCAGTATTTT; CDR3: CASSYDPGGVTDTQYF
size: NA; D: NA; J: TRBJ2-2; V: TRBV5-1; DNA: TGCGCCAGCAGCTTGGCCGCGAACACCGGGGAGCTGTTTTTT; CDR3: CASSLAANTGELFF
size: NA; D: NA; J: TRBJ2-7; V: TRBV9; DNA: TGTGCCAGCAGCGCTGCGCCGTTAGACTACGAGCAGTACTTC; CDR3: CASSAAPLDYEQYF
size: NA; D: NA; J: TRBJ2-1; V: TRBV4-1; DNA: TGCGCCAGCAGCCGCGACCTAAGACAGTTCGGGCAGTTCTTC; CDR3: CASSRDLRQFGQFF
size: NA; D: NA; J: TRBJ1-1; V: TRBV2; DNA: TGTGCCAGCAGTGCAGGGATCACTGAAGCTTTCTTT; CDR3: CASSAGITEAFF
size: NA; D: NA; J: TRBJ2-1; V: TRBV10-3; DNA: TGTGCCATCAGTGACTCACAGGATGGGATGCAGTTCTTC; CDR3: CAISDSQDGMQFF
size: NA; D: TRBD2; J: TRBJ2-5; V: TRBV30; DNA: TGTGCCTGGAGTGTAGGGCTAGCGGGAGTAGAGACCCAGTACTTC; CDR3: CAWSVGLAGVETQYF
size: NA; D: NA; J: TRBJ2-5; V: TRBV30; DNA: TGTGCCTGTATTAGGGCAGGGGCATGGGAGACCCAGTACTTC; CDR3: CACIRAGAWETQYF
size: NA; D: NA; J: TRBJ2-7; V: TRBV28; DNA: TGTGCCAGCAGTTCAGGGGCCTACGAGCAGTACTTC; CDR3: CASSSGAYEQYF
size: NA; D: NA; J: TRBJ1-6; V: TRBV7-2; DNA: TGTGCCAGCAGCTTTGCGAGCAATTCACCCCTCCACTTT; CDR3: CASSFASNSPLHF
size: once; D: NA; J: TRBJ1-3; V: TRBV4-1; DNA: TGCGCCAGTTGGGGGCAGGGCTCTGGAAACACCATATATTTT; CDR3: CASWGQGSGNTIYF
size: NA; D: NA; J: TRBJ2-7; V: TRBV5-4; DNA: TGTGCCAGCAGCCCCCAAGACAGGTCGTTCGGCGAGCAGTACTTC; CDR3: CASSPQDRSFGEQYF
size: few; D: NA; J: TRBJ2-7; V: TRBV6-2/TRBV6-3; DNA: TGTGCCAGCAGTCCACCCTTCGGGATCTCCTACGAGCAGTACTTC; CDR3: CASSPPFGISYEQYF
size: NA; D: TRBD1; J: TRBJ2-3; V: TRBV18; DNA: TGTGCCAGCTCACCACCTAGGACAGGGGGCCGATCGAGCACAGATACGCAGTATTTT; CDR3: CASSPPRTGGRSSTDTQYF